Shown below are 5 T cell receptor beta chains from a single sample sequenced in a study of CD8 T cells in ankylosing spondylitis. A single record per CDR3 protein comes from TCRdb applying MiXCR to the 5' RACE reads. Of some 250,000 distinct CDR3 sequences in the sample, 20% to 30% were seen once. The sequencing input was blood, either unsorted or a sorted T cell fraction (not recorded which). The origin of the receptors is a male donor with ankylosing spondylitis or in good health (not recorded which).

The CDR3 sequence is CASRERQGTDTQYF. The CDR3, as DNA: TGTGCCAGCAGGGAACGACAGGGAACAGATACGCAGTATTTT. The rearrangement uses TRBV12-3 or TRBV12-4 and TRBJ2-3, with 7 bases aligning to TRBD1. The CDR3 covers 14 residues. The V and J ends lost 6 bases and 3 bases, in that order; junction bases with no gene match: 6.

This clonotype has ten or more counts. This rearrangement joins TRBV6-1 to TRBJ1-1; possible D gene TRBD1, 5 bases. Germline assignment: CDR1 MNHNS and CDR2 SASEGT. The CDR3 has 14 amino acids. V was trimmed by 1 base and J by 1 base, leaving 7 bases between them. The CDR3 sequence: CASSEGTRNTEAFF. CDR3 nucleotide sequence: TGTGCCAGCAGTGAAGGGACAAGGAACACTGAAGCTTTCTTT.

The J gene is TRBJ2-6, the V gene TRBV20-1; 8 bases are a match to TRBD2. The CDR3 covers 15 residues. Trimming removed 6 bases from V and 0 bases from J; junction bases left unmatched: 4. From germline, CDR1 is DFQATT and CDR2 SNEGSKA (reference sequence). The CDR3 sequence is CSAIGGVSGANVLTF. CDR3 bases: TGCAGTGCCATCGGGGGGGTCTCTGGGGCCAACGTCCTGACTTTC.

This clonotype was seen many times. The chain joins TRBV29-1 to TRBJ2-5; TRBD2 matches 11 bases. The CDR3 contains 14 residues. Germline V gene data show CDR1 as SQVTM and CDR2 as ANQGSEA. V lost 6 bases, J lost 2 bases, and 5 bases stayed unmatched. DNA of the CDR3: TGCAGCGTGGGACTAGCGGTAAGGCAAGAGACCCAGTACTTC. Its protein is CSVGLAVRQETQYF.

This clonotype appeared many times. The chain combines TRBV5-5 with TRBJ2-5; 7 positions agree with TRBD1. Per germline, CDR1 SGHKS and CDR2 YYEKEE (reference sequence). The junction had 3 bases not matched to a gene; V was cut back by 0 bases and J by 1 base. This CDR3 has 15 residues. In nucleotides, the CDR3 is TGTGCCAGCAGCTTGGGGGGACAGTCCCAAGAGACCCAGTACTTC. Its protein product is CASSLGGQSQETQYF.